This T cell receptor beta chain was recovered during a study of cytomegalovirus exposure and HLA in healthy donors. Study-wide points: There were reportedly fewer N-insertions in an Asian-associated ancestry cluster than the roughly 670-donor mean, in a later analysis. Testing in vitro showed a few CMV-associated chains specific for CMV antigens. Earlier findings revealed that most TCR beta V segments proved productive either about 87% or about 30% of the time.

The germline CDR1 and CDR2 sequences are MNHEY and SMNVEV (reference sequence). Trimming shortened V by 6 bases and J by 2 bases, and 17 bases separated the two germline ends. The CDR3 is 15 residues long. As concerns this clone: What it recognizes is unknown.

The PCR used 60 Vbeta and 13 Jbeta primers. Produced via immunoSEQ multiplex PCR; TCRdb's table is partial and in-frame only. Of about 170,000 clones detected, around 74% appear once; the ten largest clones hold 2.5% to 4%. The sequence came from a female donor in good health and CMV-seronegative. The gene calls are TRBV27 and TRBJ2-7; the D gene is possibly TRBD2 (7 bases). Source material: PBMCs. CDR3 region: CASSLGWGGPYEQYF. CDR3 sequence (DNA): TGTGCCAGCAGCCTAGGGTGGGGGGGCCCCTACGAGCAGTACTTC.